In this sample, the clone carrying this T cell receptor beta chain turned up a few times. Its cognate antigen is unknown. Germline V lookup: CDR1 SGHDT, CDR2 YYEEEE. Trimming at V came to 3 bases and at J to 2 bases, leaving 7 bases not matched to a gene. The CDR3 extends over 15 amino acids. The sample is drawn from a study of cytomegalovirus exposure and HLA in healthy donors. Study-wide findings and caveats: Previously analyzed data showed that most TCR beta V segments were productive at a frequency of about 90% or about 30%.

Use of 60 Vbeta and 13 Jbeta primers characterized the PCR. Measured with immunoSEQ multiplex PCR; TCRdb has only the in-frame clones, and not every one. The sample carries about 160,000 clones, around four fifths recorded once. The chain uses TRBV5-6 and TRBJ2-5; 7 nucleotides align to TRBD2. The origin of this receptor is a man in his late teens or twenties in good health and CMV-seronegative. Sequenced: PBMCs. The CDR3 nucleotides are TGTGCCAGCAGCTCGGGCGGGGGAGTACAAGAGACCCAGTACTTC. It encodes CASSSGGGVQETQYF.